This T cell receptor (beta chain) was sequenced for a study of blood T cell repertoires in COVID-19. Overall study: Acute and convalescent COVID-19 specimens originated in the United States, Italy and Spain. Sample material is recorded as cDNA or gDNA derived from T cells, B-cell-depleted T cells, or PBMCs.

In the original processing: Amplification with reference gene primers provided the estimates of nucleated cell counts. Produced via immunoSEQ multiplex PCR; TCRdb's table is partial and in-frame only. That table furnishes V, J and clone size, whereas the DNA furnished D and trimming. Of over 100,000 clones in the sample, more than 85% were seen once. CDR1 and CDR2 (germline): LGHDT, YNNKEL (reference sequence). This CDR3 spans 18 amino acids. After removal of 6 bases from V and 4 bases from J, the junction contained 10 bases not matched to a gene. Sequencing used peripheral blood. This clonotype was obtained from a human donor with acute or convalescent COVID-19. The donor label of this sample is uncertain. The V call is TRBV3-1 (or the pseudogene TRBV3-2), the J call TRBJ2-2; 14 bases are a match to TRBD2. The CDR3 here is CASRRYGTSGSLTGELFF. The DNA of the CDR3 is TGTGCCAGCAGACGCTACGGGACTAGCGGGAGTCTCACCGGGGAGCTGTTTTTT.